Included here is one TCR beta chain sequence, with context. Its antigen is as yet unknown. This sample stems from a study of PD-1 blockade in classical Hodgkin lymphoma. Study-level results: Complete responders possessed baseline diversity comparable to newly diagnosed patients.

The ends were cut back, 9 bases at V and 6 bases at J, with 14 bases in the middle. The germline V gene has CDR1 LNHDA and CDR2 SQIVND (reference sequence). There are 13 residues in the CDR3. TCRdb's table, derived via immunoSEQ multiplex PCR, lists solely in-frame clones and lacks some. This table has about 58,000 clones, around 93% appearing once. Every single patient, without exception, relapsed after autologous stem cell transplantation, and brentuximab vedotin exposure varied. The receptor was isolated from a human donor with classical Hodgkin lymphoma. The rearrangement links TRBV19 to TRBJ1-4, with a tentative D call TRBD1 (6 bases). Sample: peripheral blood mononuclear cells (PBMCs), taken before the second cycle of nivolumab. The DNA for the CDR3 is TGTGCCAGCCTTCAAGGGGGGGATGAAAAACTGTTTTTT. Translating gives CASLQGGDEKLFF.